A single T cell receptor beta chain is shown here with its context. V lost 4 bases, J lost 1 base, and 7 bases stayed unmatched. The CDR3 is 17 amino acids. Per the germline V gene, CDR1 is SGHTS and CDR2 is YDEGEE. The data were obtained in a study of patients and donors after allogeneic stem cell transplantation. Each CDR3 protein gets one entry after TCRdb re-called the RT-PCR reads with MiXCR. Seen here are 100,000 to 120,000 distinct CDR3 sequences, around 38% observed once, and the top ten hold around 25%. The receptor was derived from a human donor who was either an allogeneic HSCT recipient or a stem cell or donor lymphocyte infusion donor (not recorded which). It is not recorded whose cells these are; they may come from a transplant donor. Sequencing was done on a sample of blood, either unsorted or a sorted T cell fraction (not recorded which). The chain has TRBV5-8 and TRBJ2-1, with TRBD2 matching 11 bases. This CDR3 is CASSPATSGGSYNEQFF. In nucleotides, the CDR3 is TGTGCCAGCAGCCCTGCCACTAGCGGGGGATCCTACAATGAGCAGTTCTTC.